These 11 T cell receptor beta chains came from one sample sequenced in a study of T cells in Graves' hyperthyroidism and ophthalmopathy. RNA transcripts were the template for amplifying TCR beta CDR3 regions. The study used the HTBI primer set for a first-round RT-PCR of the TCR CDR3. Using its own MiXCR run on the multiplex PCR reads, TCRdb lists one record per CDR3 protein. The table shows 500,000 to 750,000 distinct CDR3 sequences, with approximately 15% occurring only once. Sequencing input: blood. All receptors derive from a woman aged 18-29 years with Graves' ophthalmopathy.

This clonotype was seen a handful of times. This chain joins TRBV19 and TRBJ2-7, with D hard to call. CDR1 and CDR2 (germline): LNHDA, SQIVND (reference sequence). The CDR3 is 14 amino acids. V lost 1 base, J lost 6 bases, and 13 bases lay in between. This CDR3 reads CASSIGQPSGEQYF. CDR3 bases: TGTGCCAGTAGTATAGGGCAGCCCTCCGGCGAGCAGTACTTC.

The J gene is TRBJ2-7, the V gene TRBV5-1, with 8 bases that match TRBD2. This CDR3 has 15 amino acids. Germline V gene lookup returns CDR1 SGHRS and CDR2 YFSETQ. The V segment lost 4 bases and the J segment 5 bases; nucleotides outside the gene matches: 11. The CDR3 spells CASSPDSGRYNEQYF. In DNA form, the CDR3 reads TGCGCCAGCAGCCCAGACAGCGGGAGATATAACGAGCAGTACTTC.

This clonotype showed up many times. The chain recombines TRBV6-1 with TRBJ2-7, with no clear D. Per the germline V gene, CDR1 is MNHNS and CDR2 is SASEGT. V dropped 2 bases and J dropped 6 bases, with 11 bases sitting between them. CDR3 length: 13 residues. CDR3 amino acids: CASSEIRITEQYF. CDR3 DNA: TGTGCCAGCAGTGAAATTCGGATAACCGAGCAGTACTTC.

The rearrangement joins TRBV6-1 to TRBJ2-5, with TRBD2 identical over 8 bases. The junction had 22 bases not matched to a gene; V was cut back by 5 bases and J by 8 bases. This CDR3 spans 18 amino acids. The germline gives CDR1 MNHNS, CDR2 SASEGT. CDR3 DNA sequence: TGTGCCAGCAGTATACAGCCCCCTACAGCCCAACTAGCGGTTACCCAGTACTTC. Residues: CASSIQPPTAQLAVTQYF.

This clonotype was detected many times. The rearrangement uses TRBV7-2 and TRBJ2-3, with TRBD1 matching 9 bases. Germline CDR1 reads SGHTA; CDR2 reads FQGNSA. Unmatched junction bases numbered 4, after V lost 1 base and J lost 5 bases. The CDR3 loop spans 15 amino acids. CDR3 DNA: TGTGCCAGCAGCTTAGTGGGACAGGGTTTAGATACGCAGTATTTT. Its translation is CASSLVGQGLDTQYF.

This clonotype was seen ten or more times. The genes are TRBV30 and TRBJ1-1, with a tentative D call TRBD1 (5 bases). The CDR3 runs 15 residues. Germline CDR1 and CDR2: GTSNPN and SVGIG (reference sequence). V was clipped by 0 bases and J by 6 bases, with 17 bases between them. CDR3 DNA: TGTGCCTGGAGTGTACGGGTTTGGGGCCCGCCTGAAGCTTTCTTT. Translating gives CAWSVRVWGPPEAFF.

V usage is TRBV6-2 or TRBV6-3 and J usage is TRBJ2-7; 10 bases match TRBD1. Germline trimming cut 8 bases from V and 4 bases from J; bases unmatched to any gene: 11. The CDR3 runs 15 residues. The germline V gene encodes CDR1 MNHEY and CDR2 SVGEGT. The CDR3, as DNA: TGTGCCAGCGAACAGACCGGGACAGGGGAATACGAGCAGTACTTC. Amino acid sequence: CASEQTGTGEYEQYF.

This clonotype showed up many times. The chain has TRBV2 and TRBJ1-5; possible D gene TRBD1, 5 bases. This CDR3 contains 14 residues. V was clipped by 7 bases and J by 3 bases, with 13 bases between them. From germline, CDR1 is SNHLY and CDR2 FYNNEI. The chain's CDR3 is CASTRRGDNQPQHF. CDR3 nucleotide sequence: TGTGCCAGCACTAGACGGGGGGACAATCAGCCCCAGCATTTT.

This clonotype was observed a few times. This chain uses TRBV30 with TRBJ2-1; D perhaps matches TRBD2 (7 bases). CDR1 GTSNPN and CDR2 SVGIG come from the germline V gene (reference sequence). Trimming took off 4 bases at V and 1 base at J, with 11 bases between the two ends. This CDR3 has 14 amino acids. The CDR3 bases are TGTGCCTGGATGGGGGGGGCGTCCTACAATGAGCAGTTCTTC. Its translation: CAWMGGASYNEQFF.

This clonotype was found a few times. This sequence joins TRBV7-2 and TRBJ1-3; maybe TRBD1 (5 bases). The CDR3 has 14 amino acids. V was trimmed by 8 bases and J by 2 bases, leaving 13 bases between them. The germline CDR1 and CDR2 sequences are SGHTA and FQGNSA. The CDR3 loop reads CASHRGVAGNTIYF. The CDR3 DNA reads TGTGCCAGCCATCGGGGGGTAGCTGGAAACACCATATATTTT.

This clonotype was seen only a few times. The chain carries TRBV7-8 and TRBJ2-1, with unresolved D. Germline V lookup: CDR1 SGHVS, CDR2 FQNEAQ. V was trimmed by 2 bases and J by 2 bases, leaving 16 bases between them. The CDR3 is 17 amino acids. CDR3 protein: CASSLRSRPGPYNEQFF. The DNA of the CDR3 is TGTGCCAGCAGCTTAAGATCCCGGCCCGGCCCCTACAATGAGCAGTTCTTC.